This T cell receptor (beta chain) originates from a study of cytomegalovirus exposure and HLA in healthy donors (dated by TCRdb to 2016 to 2017). About the study as a whole: In an earlier analysis of roughly 590 of the donors, 250 to 300 Gb of sequence data and 95 million to 130 million unique TCR beta sequences from about 179 million T cells were reported. An early release covering just under 650 HLA-typed donors comprised 250 to 350 gigabases of sequencing data and around 80 million unique TCR sequences. Among the roughly 400 genotyped donors, under 90% belonged to the genetic ancestry cluster associated with self-reported Caucasian donors. The aim of the study was to test whether cataloging public T cell receptors could identify signatures of past pathogen exposure. Using immunosequencing, the study profiled T cell repertoires from fewer than 700 subjects and related those repertoires to cytomegalovirus serostatus. In addition to the first cohort of about 650 subjects, a separate validation cohort of around 110 different subjects was used. The study combined high-throughput TCR immunosequencing, statistical association of individual TCRs with disease status, and machine learning to predict cytomegalovirus infection status. A later analysis re-examined previously published TCR beta repertoires from around 670 donors and added high-resolution HLA genotyping to investigate patterns of TCR occurrence. In the later analysis, no new phenotypic data were used to find candidate immune exposures; instead, reliance was placed on TCR beta sequences and their occurrence across donors. An earlier analysis of 500 to 650 of the donors applied high-throughput TCR beta sequencing to assess whether each TCR beta V gene segment acted as functional or pseudogenic. Donor age, sex, ethnicity and CMV serostatus were collected together with the repertoire data. In a later genetic analysis, genome-wide SNP genotypes for about 60% of the 666 donors were used, and that subset was treated as a discovery cohort. All discovery cohort repertoires had been generated on a single sequencing platform. Both class I and class II loci were covered by HLA typing, at four-digit resolution. Typing coverage differed by locus: A, B, C, DRB1 and DQB1 were typed in about 620-630 donors, DQA1 in 500 to 550, DPA1 in approximately 600, and DPB1 in about 450. Four to six DR-DQ haplotypes were handled as single units for association and clustering, since linkage in the cohort was strong. Across some 400 genotyped donors of the cohort, an average of roughly 200,000 unique TCR beta nucleotide sequences per donor were sequenced, and 15% to 20% of those sequences were non-productive.

Inclusive of the bounding cysteine and phenylalanine, the CDR3 is 14 residues long. Kept here is only the CDR3 DNA, which spans 42 bases and is read in frame from base 1. From the germline V gene, CDR1 is SGHDN and CDR2 is FVKESK. The full study reports these points: Only TCR beta chains were sequenced in this cohort, and the absence of alpha or paired-chain data limited detectable features. A later genetic analysis associated a missense DCLRE1C variant with V-gene and J-gene trimming of TCR beta chains, and an independent cohort replicated the association. In a later analysis, HLA-associated TCR beta chains showed more clonal expansion and lower generation probabilities than non-associated chains that were equally common. The earlier analysis of approximately 560 of the donors excluded roughly 17 rarely observed V segments, including chromosome 9 orphons, because counts were too low. Because HLA typing was missing for some donors at each locus, association tests included only the typed subset. According to a later analysis, most CMV-associated TCR beta chains appeared to be HLA-restricted, and the HLA associations seemed to be driven largely by CMV exposure. Linkage disequilibrium might explain the correlated functional status among segregating V segments, but an unknown experimental factor could not be excluded. In a later analysis, several top co-occurrence clusters were reported to appear linked to parvovirus B19, influenza, CMV and Epstein-Barr virus. In a later genetic analysis, fewer N-insertions in productive TCRs were reported among donors in an Asian-associated ancestry cluster than the roughly 710-donor mean. A further reported finding was that TCR beta sequences accurately predicted the HLA-A and HLA-B alleles for most subjects in the first cohort. A later analysis associated 16,951 TCR beta sequences with specific HLA alleles at a false discovery rate of 0.05. Sequencing depth was assumed to be roughly uniform across donors in the presence/absence analyses, though that assumption may not hold. CMV serostatus was the only immune exposure information available for the cohort. In the study, approximately 160 TCR beta chains were listed as associated with cytomegalovirus. When HLA alleles, especially DR and DQ, strongly co-occurred, TCR associations were difficult to assign to individual alleles. According to a later analysis, TCR association rates differed among HLA loci, with DRB1 alleles showing the most associated TCRs and HLA-C alleles showing the fewest. Some IMGT-functional V segments, including TRBV6-2 and TRBV6-3, could not be told apart with the 87-base-pair reads, so those segments were excluded. In both the original and validation cohorts, the classifier was reported to diagnose cytomegalovirus status with high specificity and sensitivity. An earlier analysis of around 500 of the donors showed that most TCR beta V segments appeared in productive rearrangements either about 90% or about 30% of the time, which broadly matched IMGT annotations. It was suggested by the authors that the approach could potentially be generalized to other disease states and immunological phenotypes. In vitro tests confirmed that a few of the cytomegalovirus-associated TCR beta chains recognize cytomegalovirus antigens. A cluster of highly shared sequence variants was judged likely to be a technical artifact of the sequencing pipeline. Most TCR sequences were observed very rarely across donors, whereas some public TCRs were present in many individuals.

The library was generated by the immunoSEQ multiplex PCR assay. A mixture of 60 forward primers for TCR Vbeta segments and 13 reverse primers for TCR Jbeta segments was used in the multiplex PCR. The CDR3 region of rearranged TCR beta genes was amplified from genomic DNA with a multiplex PCR assay. On the Illumina HiSeq System, the amplified TCR beta libraries were sequenced as 87-base-pair reads. As for how the authors treated the data: A later analysis counted approximately 84 million unique TCR beta chains across the 690 or so repertoires, and 9.5 million to 11 million of these chains were shared by at least two donors. Raw reads were error-corrected and collapsed into unique sequences with a nearest-neighbor algorithm that merged closely related sequences to remove PCR and sequencing errors. CDR3 sequences were aligned to IMGT reference sequences to assign V, D and J gene segments. For a sequence to be retained, a match of at least six nucleotides to both a V gene segment and a J gene segment was required. A rearrangement was called productive if the CDR3 had no stop codons and remained in frame with V and J, and every other rearrangement was called non-productive. Following IMGT convention, CDR3 was defined as the stretch from the second conserved V-encoded cysteine up to the conserved J-encoded phenylalanine. In an earlier analysis of more than 550 of the donors, sequences lacking an unambiguous match to a single V gene segment were excluded. In an earlier analysis of some 590 of the donors, a V segment was called functional when productive rearrangements were above 56.7%, and segregating when the standard deviation between donors exceeded 5%. A statistical classification framework was built for diagnosing cytomegalovirus status from the catalog of TCR beta chain sequences. A later analysis assigned V and J genes by comparing TCR nucleotide sequences with IMGT/GENE-DB human TR gene sequences. A later analysis assigned CDR3 sequences and most-parsimonious VDJ recombination scenarios with the TCRdist pipeline. In a later analysis, each TCR beta chain was defined by its CDR3 amino acid sequence together with its V-gene family, and reads lacking a unique V-gene family were excluded. As a way to deal with suspected cross-contamination and a sequencing artifact, a later analysis dropped approximately 570 nucleotide sequences that were highly shared and had low generation probability. In a later analysis, a clonal expansion index was calculated for each public chain from normalized within-repertoire ranks of inferred template counts. A later analysis computed generation probabilities with a VDJ recombination model fitted to out-of-frame rearrangements, and checked the results against IGoR. In a later analysis, hypergeometric tests were used to score TCR-TCR, TCR-HLA and TCR-CMV co-occurrence, with a repertoire-size bias correction applied to TCR pairs. In a later analysis, false discovery rates were estimated by permuting HLA or CMV assignments 20 times. In a later analysis, co-occurring TCRs were grouped using DBSCAN, with TCRdist sequence similarity added in when clustering inside HLA-allele-positive subsets. For co-occurrence clustering, repertoires with fewer than 30,000 or more than 120,000 public chains were excluded, along with about five repertoires with anomalous nucleotide sharing. TCRdb re-hosts the immuneACCESS table, in-frame sequences only. Its copies lack some clones; in the studies checked, an unresolved V gene accounts for under half of them, and the cause for the rest is not known. That table furnishes V, J and clone size, whereas the DNA furnished D and trimming. The table for this sample records some 180,000 clones. Of the sample, around 6% falls within the top ten clones.

Comment on this clone: Its recognized antigen is unknown.

The cohort was made up of around 720 healthy bone marrow donors. Cohort members were all nominally healthy when sampled, although unrecorded immune exposures were likely present. The donor tested CMV seronegative and was one of the 352 seronegative cohort members. Every donor gave a peripheral blood sample, and the peripheral blood mononuclear cells from that sample were used for TCR beta sequencing. The Qiagen DNeasy Blood Extraction Kit was used to extract genomic DNA from the blood cell samples. The chain links TRBV14 with TRBJ2-5; TRBD1 agrees with 9 junctional bases. The J call may be incorrect, as the DNA end agrees better with TRBJ2-7. The sequence came from a man aged 25-45 years in good health and CMV-seronegative. The sequenced material came from PBMCs. The CDR3 region reads CASSPGDRDYEQYF. The DNA sequence reads TGTGCCAGCAGCCCGGGGGACAGGGACTACGAGCAGTACTTC.